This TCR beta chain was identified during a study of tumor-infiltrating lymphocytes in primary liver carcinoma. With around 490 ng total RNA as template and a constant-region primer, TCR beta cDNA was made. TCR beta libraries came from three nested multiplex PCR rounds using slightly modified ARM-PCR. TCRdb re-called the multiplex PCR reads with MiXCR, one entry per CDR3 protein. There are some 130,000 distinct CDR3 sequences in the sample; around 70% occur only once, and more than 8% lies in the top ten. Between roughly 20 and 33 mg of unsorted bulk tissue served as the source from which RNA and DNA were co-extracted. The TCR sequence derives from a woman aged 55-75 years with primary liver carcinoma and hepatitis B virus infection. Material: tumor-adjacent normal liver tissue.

CDR3 sequence: CASSPRPSGMDNEQFF. Here the CDR3 DNA reads TGTGCCAGCAGCCCAAGGCCTAGCGGTATGGACAATGAGCAGTTCTTC. J is TRBJ2-1 and V is TRBV7-9, with TRBD2 identical over 7 bases. The CDR3 sequence is 16 residues long. Germline lookup yields CDR1 SEHNR and CDR2 FQNEAQ (reference sequence). V shed 5 bases and J 5 bases; nucleotides not matched to a gene: 12. The full variable domain, completed using reference TRBV7-9 and TRBJ2-1, is DTGVSQNPRHKITKRGQNVTFRCDPISEHNRLYWYRQTLGQGPEFLTYFQNEAQLEKSRLLSDRFSAERPKGSFSTLEIQRTEQGDSAMYLCASSPRPSGMDNEQFFGPGTRLTVL.